The T cell receptor (beta chain) described here comes from a study of PD-1 and CTLA-4 blockade in melanoma (dated by TCRdb to about 2021). Context from the whole study: In patients with melanoma, the researchers looked at the effects of CTLA-4 blockade versus PD-1 blockade on the CD8 T cell response that was melanoma-reactive.

The library was prepared using the immunoSEQ multiplex PCR assay. TCRdb holds this immuneACCESS table with in-frame rearrangements only. Some clones are missing; in checked studies, unresolved V genes explain under half, and the rest has no known cause. The sample table lists roughly 30,000 clones, approximately 90% of them with a count of one. The ten largest clones take up 5% to 6.5% of the sample. Deletion took 4 bases off V and 0 bases off J, with a span of 13 bases between the germline ends. Per the germline V gene (reference sequence), SGHNT is the CDR1 and YYREEE is the CDR2. The CDR3 runs 15 amino acids, cysteine and phenylalanine included. The sequence is cut down to CDR3 DNA, 45 bases in frame from base 1. Worth noting for this clone: Its target antigen remains unknown. Base qualities are not at hand, and no much larger clone is one base apart.

The TCR was taken from a human donor with melanoma. The sequencing here drew on CD8+ T cells from peripheral blood, taken from a patient given anti-PD-1 treatment. Recombination connected TRBV5-4 to TRBJ1-1; a tentative D match to TRBD1 spans 5 bases. The nucleotide sequence reads as follows: TGTGCCAGCAGCCCATGGACATCCATGAACACTGAAGCTTTCTTT. Translated, it reads CASSPWTSMNTEAFF.